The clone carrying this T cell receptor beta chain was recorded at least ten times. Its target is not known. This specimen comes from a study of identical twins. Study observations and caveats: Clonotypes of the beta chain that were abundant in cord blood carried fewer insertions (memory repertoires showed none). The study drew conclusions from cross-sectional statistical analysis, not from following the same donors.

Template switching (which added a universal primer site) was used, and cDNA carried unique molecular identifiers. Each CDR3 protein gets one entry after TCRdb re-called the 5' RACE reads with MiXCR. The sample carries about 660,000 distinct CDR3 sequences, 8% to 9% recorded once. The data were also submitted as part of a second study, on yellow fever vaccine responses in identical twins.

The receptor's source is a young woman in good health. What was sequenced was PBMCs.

CDR3 amino acids: CASSLDGSGELFF. The CDR3 DNA sequence: TGTGCCAGCAGCTTAGATGGGTCCGGGGAGCTGTTTTTT. The chain has TRBV7-8 and TRBJ2-2; D gene uncertain. The V end was cut by 1 base, the J end by 6 bases, with 6 bases between. Germline loops: CDR1 SGHVS, CDR2 FQNEAQ. This CDR3 has 13 residues.